The clone carrying this T cell receptor beta chain was seen at least ten times. Its antigen remains unknown. The record originates from a study of T-cell reconstitution after alpha-beta-depleted transplantation in children. The CDR3 consists of 16 residues. Germline lookup yields CDR1 LNHDA and CDR2 SQIVND (reference sequence). Trimming removed 10 bases at V and 0 bases at J, with 19 bases between. The study's findings and limits: Newly made T cells mostly supplied T-cell counts and diversity one year after transplant. Reportedly, alpha-beta T cells present about two months post-transplant originated from several hundred expanded clones of graft origin. High day-60 TCRbeta diversity in some patients came from surviving recipient T cells and thymic progenitors.

Unique molecular identifiers featured in how the TCRbeta library was prepared. MiXCR, applied by TCRdb to the PCR reads, yields one record per CDR3 protein. The sample records tens of thousands of distinct CDR3 sequences, around 4.7% being singletons. The V call is TRBV19, the J call TRBJ2-1; weak D call: TRBD1 (6 bases). The sample here was PBMCs, mostly from graft donor cells, taken 180 days after TCRalphabeta/CD19-depleted stem cell transplant. The TCR comes from a boy in the first two years of life who had a stem cell transplant for acute myeloid leukemia, so the T cells may come from the graft donor. The CDR3 loop is CATVRGRQFSYNEQFF. The CDR3 DNA is TGTGCCACAGTAAGGGGGAGACAGTTCTCCTACAATGAGCAGTTCTTC.